One and the same sample provided the 11 T cell receptor beta chains below, sequenced in a study of blood T cells in healthy people across ages. Through a sample-barcoded 5' primer and a J-beta primer mix, a second PCR was run for roughly 7 to 12 cycles. TCRdb called the 5' RACE reads again in MiXCR, with one record for every CDR3 protein. The sample contains some 1,500,000 distinct CDR3 sequences, approximately 42% of which appear only once. The specimen was blood. The origin of the receptors is a woman aged 18-35 years in good health.

This chain connects TRBV4-1 to TRBJ1-4; 9 positions agree with TRBD1. J was trimmed by 4 bases and V by 4 bases; bases with no gene match: 7. The CDR3 runs 16 residues. The germline gives CDR1 MGHRA, CDR2 YSYEKL. In DNA form, the CDR3 reads TGCGCCAGCAGCCGGACAGGGGCGGGCGGTAATGAAAAACTGTTTTTT. Encoded protein: CASSRTGAGGNEKLFF.

The chain employs TRBV4-1 and TRBJ2-5, with 11 bases aligning to TRBD2. Matching the DNA end better, TRBJ2-7 makes the J call doubtful. This CDR3 region has 16 residues. The germline CDR1 and CDR2 sequences are MGHRA and YSYEKL. The CDR3 coding sequence is TGCGCCAGCAGCCAAGTGACCGGGACTAGCGGTGCCGAGCAGTACTTC. It is translated as CASSQVTGTSGAEQYF.

The V and J genes are TRBV5-1 and TRBJ1-1; 11 bases line up with TRBD1. CDR3 length equals 16 residues. V was clipped by 5 bases and J by 4 bases; unmatched bases: 10. Germline CDR1 reads SGHRS; CDR2 reads YFSETQ. As DNA, the CDR3 is TGCGCCAGCAGGGATGGGACAGGGGGTTGGAGCACTGAAGCTTTCTTT. It yields the protein CASRDGTGGWSTEAFF.

This clonotype has only a few counts. The V gene is TRBV27, the J gene TRBJ1-1; no clear D gene. There are 14 residues in the CDR3. The ends were cut back, 1 base at V and 2 bases at J, with 8 bases in the middle. Germline V gene data show CDR1 as MNHEY and CDR2 as SMNVEV (reference sequence). CDR3 sequence reads: CASSLYWRNTEAFF. The CDR3 coding sequence is TGTGCCAGCAGTTTATATTGGAGAAACACTGAAGCTTTCTTT.

The chain links TRBV14 to TRBJ1-6, with unresolved D. The CDR3 covers 16 residues. From germline, CDR1 is SGHDN and CDR2 FVKESK. Trimming cost V 5 bases and J 0 bases, with 11 bases left between them. The CDR3 reads CASSADESSYNSPLHF. CDR3 DNA: TGTGCCAGCAGCGCTGACGAAAGCTCCTATAATTCACCCCTCCACTTT. The entire variable domain, with the rest obtained from reference TRBV14 and TRBJ1-6, is as follows: EAGVTQFPSHSVIEKGQTVTLRCDPISGHDNLYWYRRVMGKEIKFLLHFVKESKQDESGMPNNRFLAERTGGTYSTLKVQPAELEDSGVYFCASSADESSYNSPLHFGNGTRLTVT.

The chain couples TRBV10-3 to TRBJ1-1; D is possibly TRBD1 (6 bases). The CDR3 is 15 amino acids. V shed 3 bases and J shed 0 bases, with 11 bases lying between them. Germline V gene sequence: CDR1 ENHRY, CDR2 SYGVKD. The CDR3 DNA reads TGTGCCATCAGTGATGGTGCAGGGGTGAACACTGAAGCTTTCTTT. This encodes CAISDGAGVNTEAFF.

This clonotype was observed many times. V is TRBV10-3 and J is TRBJ1-2, with D uncertain. Trimming took 10 bases from V and 2 from J, leaving 14 bases between them. This CDR3 comprises 13 residues. Germline V gene data show CDR1 as ENHRY and CDR2 as SYGVKD. CDR3 region: CATDDEGNYGYTF. The DNA of the CDR3 is TGTGCCACAGATGACGAGGGAAACTATGGCTACACCTTC.

This clonotype was found a few times. This chain connects TRBV5-1 to TRBJ2-1; 12 nucleotides line up with TRBD2. Germline CDR1 SGHRS, CDR2 YFSETQ. The CDR3 has 17 residues. The V segment lost 0 bases and the J segment 4 bases; nucleotides outside the gene matches: 5. The CDR3 region has the DNA TGCGCCAGCAGCTTGGGCGGACTAGCGGGGCGGTACAATGAGCAGTTCTTC. As protein: CASSLGGLAGRYNEQFF.

The genes are TRBV4-1 and TRBJ2-1, with 8 bases that match TRBD1. V lost 4 bases to trimming and J lost 9 bases; unmatched junction nucleotides: 5. The CDR3 sequence is 13 residues long. Germline values: CDR1 MGHRA, CDR2 YSYEKL. CDR3 amino acids: CASSPPGGVEQFF. CDR3 sequence (DNA): TGCGCCAGCAGCCCTCCAGGGGGCGTTGAGCAGTTCTTC.

In this sample, this clonotype turned up a few times. The gene calls are TRBV29-1 and TRBJ1-2; TRBD1 might be the D (6 bases). This CDR3 is built from 12 residues. Germline assignment: CDR1 SQVTM and CDR2 ANQGSEA. Trimming stripped 6 bases from V and 5 bases from J, with 13 bases between. Written as DNA, the CDR3 is TGCAGCGTACAGGGTGGGGGTTATGGCTACACCTTC. Translated: CSVQGGGYGYTF. Using reference TRBV29-1 and TRBJ1-2 for the parts outside the CDR3, the full variable domain is SAVISQKPSRDICQRGTSLTIQCQVDSQVTMMFWYRQQPGQSLTLIATANQGSEATYESGFVIDKFPISRPNLTFSTLTVSNMSPEDSSIYLCSVQGGGYGYTFGSGTRLTVV.

The chain combines TRBV29-1 with TRBJ1-1; weak D call: TRBD1 (5 bases). The V end was cut by 6 bases, the J end by 4 bases, with 18 bases between. In germline, CDR1 is SQVTM, CDR2 ANQGSEA. The CDR3 runs to 14 residues. The CDR3 coding sequence is TGCAGCGTGCTGGTGGGGGTGGGGGGCACTGAAGCTTTCTTT. Translation: CSVLVGVGGTEAFF.